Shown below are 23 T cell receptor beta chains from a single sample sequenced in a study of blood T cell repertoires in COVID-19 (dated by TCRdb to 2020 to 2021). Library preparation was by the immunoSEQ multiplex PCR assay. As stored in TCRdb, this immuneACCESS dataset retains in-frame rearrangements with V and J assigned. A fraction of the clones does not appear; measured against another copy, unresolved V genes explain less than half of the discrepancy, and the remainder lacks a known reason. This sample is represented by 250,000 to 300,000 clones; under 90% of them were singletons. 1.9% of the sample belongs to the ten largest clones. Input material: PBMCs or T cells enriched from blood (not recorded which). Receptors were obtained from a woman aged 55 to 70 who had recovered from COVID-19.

DNA for the CDR3: TGTGCCAGCAGCTTAGATCTAGACTATGAGGGAAGTCCCCAGTACTTC. Its translation is CASSLDLDYEGSPQYF. The chain combines TRBV7-2 with TRBJ2-5; D possibly corresponds to TRBD2 (5 bases). The germline CDR1 and CDR2 sequences are SGHTA and FQGNSA. Trimming stripped 1 base from V and 9 bases from J, with 21 bases between. This CDR3 is built from 16 residues.

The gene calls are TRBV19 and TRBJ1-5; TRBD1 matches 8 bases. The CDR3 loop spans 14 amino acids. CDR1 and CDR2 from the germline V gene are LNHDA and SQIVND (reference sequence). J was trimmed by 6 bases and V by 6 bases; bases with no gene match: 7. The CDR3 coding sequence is TGTGCCAGTAGATGGGGACAGGCACGTCAGCCCCAGCATTTT. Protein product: CASRWGQARQPQHF.

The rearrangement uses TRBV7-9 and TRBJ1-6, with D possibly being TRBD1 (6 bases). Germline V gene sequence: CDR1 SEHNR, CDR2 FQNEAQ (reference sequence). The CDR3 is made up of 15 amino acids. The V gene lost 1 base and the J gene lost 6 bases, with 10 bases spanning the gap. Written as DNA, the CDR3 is TGTGCCAGCAGCTTAGATCAGGGGATTAATTCACCCCTCCACTTT. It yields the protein CASSLDQGINSPLHF.

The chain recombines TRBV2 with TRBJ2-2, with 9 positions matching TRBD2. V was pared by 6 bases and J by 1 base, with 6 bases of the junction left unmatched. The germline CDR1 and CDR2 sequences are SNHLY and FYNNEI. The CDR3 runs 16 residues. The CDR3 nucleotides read TGTGCCAGCAGGAGATTTAGCGGGGGGAACACCGGGGAGCTGTTTTTT. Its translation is CASRRFSGGNTGELFF.

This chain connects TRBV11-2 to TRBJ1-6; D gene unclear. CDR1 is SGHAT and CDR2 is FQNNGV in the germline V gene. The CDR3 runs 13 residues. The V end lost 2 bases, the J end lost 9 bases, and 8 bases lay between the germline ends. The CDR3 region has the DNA TGTGCCAGCAGCTTATTGAGCGGTTCACCCCTCCACTTT. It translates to CASSLLSGSPLHF.

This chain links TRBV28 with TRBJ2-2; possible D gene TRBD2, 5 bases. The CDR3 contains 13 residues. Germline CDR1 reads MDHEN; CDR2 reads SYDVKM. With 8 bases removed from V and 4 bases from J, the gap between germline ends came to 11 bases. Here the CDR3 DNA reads TGTGCCAGCCTGAGGGTAGGCACCGGGGAGCTGTTTTTT. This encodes CASLRVGTGELFF. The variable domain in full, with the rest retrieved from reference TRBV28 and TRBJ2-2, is DVKVTQSSRYLVKRTGEKVFLECVQDMDHENMFWYRQDPGLGLRLIYFSYDVKMKEKGDIPEGYSVSREKKERFSLILESASTNQTSMYLCASLRVGTGELFFGEGSRLTVL.

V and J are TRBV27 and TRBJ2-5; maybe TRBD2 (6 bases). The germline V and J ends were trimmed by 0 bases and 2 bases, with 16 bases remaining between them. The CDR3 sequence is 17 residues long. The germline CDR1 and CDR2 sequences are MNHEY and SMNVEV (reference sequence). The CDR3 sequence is CASSLSPLRRGQETQYF. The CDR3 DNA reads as TGTGCCAGCAGTTTATCTCCCCTAAGACGGGGGCAAGAGACCCAGTACTTC.

CDR3 DNA: TGTGCCAGCAGTTATGGGACAGGGGCAGACGAGCAGTACTTC. It encodes CASSYGTGADEQYF. The V and J genes are TRBV28 and TRBJ2-7, with 10 nucleotides matching TRBD1. Germline V CDR1 and CDR2: MDHEN, SYDVKM. With 4 bases clipped from V and 5 bases from J, the junction kept 5 bases outside the gene matches. The CDR3 consists of 14 residues.

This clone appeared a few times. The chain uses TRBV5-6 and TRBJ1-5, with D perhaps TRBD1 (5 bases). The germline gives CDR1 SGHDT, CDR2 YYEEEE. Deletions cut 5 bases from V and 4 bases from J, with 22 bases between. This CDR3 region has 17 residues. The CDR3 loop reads CASSAGTLGGINQPQHF. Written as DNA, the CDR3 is TGTGCCAGCAGTGCCGGGACTCTCGGAGGAATAAATCAGCCCCAGCATTTT.

Here the CDR3 reads CASRDRGGMHNSPLHF. The CDR3 nucleotides read TGTGCCAGCAGGGACCGAGGGGGAATGCACAATTCACCCCTCCACTTT. V gene TRBV27 combines with J gene TRBJ1-6, with TRBD1 as a possible D gene (6 bases). The V end lost 6 bases, the J end lost 7 bases, and 19 bases lay between the germline ends. Germline loops: CDR1 MNHEY, CDR2 SMNVEV (reference sequence). This CDR3 region has 16 residues.

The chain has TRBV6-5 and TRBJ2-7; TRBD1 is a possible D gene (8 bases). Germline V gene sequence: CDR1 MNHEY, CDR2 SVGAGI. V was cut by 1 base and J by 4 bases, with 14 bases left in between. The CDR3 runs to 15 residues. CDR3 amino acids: CASSYYNRGGYEQYF. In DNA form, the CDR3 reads TGTGCCAGCAGTTACTACAACAGGGGGGGGTACGAGCAGTACTTC.

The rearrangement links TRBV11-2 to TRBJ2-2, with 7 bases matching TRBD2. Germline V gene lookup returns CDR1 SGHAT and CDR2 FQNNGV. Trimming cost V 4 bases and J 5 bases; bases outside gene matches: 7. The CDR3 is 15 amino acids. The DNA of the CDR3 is TGTGCCAGCAGCTGGGAGGGCGGGAGAACCGGGGAGCTGTTTTTT. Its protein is CASSWEGGRTGELFF.

The CDR3: CASSGSNDQPQHF. Written as DNA, the CDR3 is TGTGCCAGCAGTGGGAGTAACGATCAGCCCCAGCATTTT. The V call is TRBV6-1, the J call TRBJ1-5; D is unclear. Germline CDR1 is MNHNS and CDR2 is SASEGT. The CDR3 is 13 amino acids. V lost 4 bases and J 5 bases, leaving 9 bases between the germline ends.

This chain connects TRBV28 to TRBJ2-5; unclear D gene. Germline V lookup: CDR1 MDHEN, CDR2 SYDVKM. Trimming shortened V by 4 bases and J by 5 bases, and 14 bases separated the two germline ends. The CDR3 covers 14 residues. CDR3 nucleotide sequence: TGTGCCAGCAGTTCGACGCTCCTAGGCGAGACCCAGTACTTC. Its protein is CASSSTLLGETQYF.

The CDR3 coding sequence is TGTGCCAGCAGTTTAGTCCCAGCGGGAGGCTACGAGCAGTACTTC. Its translation is CASSLVPAGGYEQYF. The chain recombines TRBV28 with TRBJ2-7; 9 bases are a match to TRBD2. This CDR3 region has 15 residues. V lost 2 bases and J lost 3; bases outside the gene matches: 5. The germline gives CDR1 MDHEN, CDR2 SYDVKM.

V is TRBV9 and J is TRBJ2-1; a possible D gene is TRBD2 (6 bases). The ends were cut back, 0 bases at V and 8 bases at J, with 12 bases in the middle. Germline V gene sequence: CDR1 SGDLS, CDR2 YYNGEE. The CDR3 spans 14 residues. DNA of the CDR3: TGTGCCAGCAGCGTAGGAGGAGGGTGGGATGAGCAGTTCTTC. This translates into CASSVGGGWDEQFF.

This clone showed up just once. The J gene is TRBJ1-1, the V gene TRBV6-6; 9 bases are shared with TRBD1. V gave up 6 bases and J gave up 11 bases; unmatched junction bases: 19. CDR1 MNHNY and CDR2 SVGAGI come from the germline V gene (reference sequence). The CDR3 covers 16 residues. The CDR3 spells CASRGGQGPFALRAFF. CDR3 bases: TGTGCCAGCAGAGGAGGACAGGGGCCCTTCGCCTTACGGGCTTTCTTT.

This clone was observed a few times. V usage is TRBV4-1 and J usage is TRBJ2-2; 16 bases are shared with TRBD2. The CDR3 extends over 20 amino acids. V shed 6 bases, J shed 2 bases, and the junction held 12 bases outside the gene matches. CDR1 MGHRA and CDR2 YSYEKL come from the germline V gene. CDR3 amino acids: CASRPRSGTSGGANTGELFF. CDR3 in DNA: TGCGCCAGCAGGCCAAGATCCGGGACTAGCGGGGGGGCCAACACCGGGGAGCTGTTTTTT.

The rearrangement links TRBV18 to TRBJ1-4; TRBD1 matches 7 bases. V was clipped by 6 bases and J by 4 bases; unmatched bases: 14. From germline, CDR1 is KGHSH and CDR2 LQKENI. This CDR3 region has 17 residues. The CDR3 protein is CASSQLGSGGFNEKLFF. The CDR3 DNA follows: TGTGCCAGCTCGCAGCTCGGCTCAGGGGGATTTAATGAAAAACTGTTTTTT.

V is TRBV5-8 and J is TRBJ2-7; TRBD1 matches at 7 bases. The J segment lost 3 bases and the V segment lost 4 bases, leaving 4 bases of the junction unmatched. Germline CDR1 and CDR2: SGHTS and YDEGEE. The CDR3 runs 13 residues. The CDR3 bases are TGTGCCAGCAGCGTGGGACAGTTCTACGAGCAGTACTTC. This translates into CASSVGQFYEQYF. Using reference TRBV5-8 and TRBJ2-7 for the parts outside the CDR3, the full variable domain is EAGVTQSPTHLIKTRGQQATLRCSPISGHTSVYWYQQALGLGLQFLLWYDEGEERNRGNFPPRFSGRQFPNYSSELNVNALELEDSALYLCASSVGQFYEQYFGPGTRLTVT.

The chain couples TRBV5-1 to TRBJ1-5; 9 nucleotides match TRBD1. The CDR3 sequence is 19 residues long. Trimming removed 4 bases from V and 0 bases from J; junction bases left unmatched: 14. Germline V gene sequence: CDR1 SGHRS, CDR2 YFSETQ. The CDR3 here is CASSLGPGQGIYSNQPQHF. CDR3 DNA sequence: TGCGCCAGCAGCCTGGGTCCGGGACAGGGAATCTATAGCAATCAGCCCCAGCATTTT.

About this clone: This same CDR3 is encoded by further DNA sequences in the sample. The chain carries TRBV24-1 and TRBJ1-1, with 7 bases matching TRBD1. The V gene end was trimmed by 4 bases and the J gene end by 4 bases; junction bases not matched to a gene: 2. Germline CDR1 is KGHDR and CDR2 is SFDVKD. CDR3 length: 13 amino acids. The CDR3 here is CATSEAGGTEAFF. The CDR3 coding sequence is TGTGCCACCAGTGAGGCAGGGGGCACTGAAGCTTTCTTT.

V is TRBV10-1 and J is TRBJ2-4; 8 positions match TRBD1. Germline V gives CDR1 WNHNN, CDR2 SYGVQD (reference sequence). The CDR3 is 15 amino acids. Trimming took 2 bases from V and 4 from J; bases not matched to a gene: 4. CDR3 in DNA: TGCGCCAGCAGTGAGGGACAGGGCCAAAAAAACATTCAGTACTTC. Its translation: CASSEGQGQKNIQYF.